A single sample gave rise to the 17 T cell receptor beta chains below, sequenced in a study of low-dose radiotherapy and immunotherapy resistance in tumors. Priming of first-strand cDNA relied on TRAV- and TRBV-specific primers (covering alpha and beta chains). TCRs were amplified for 20 to 25 PCR cycles with a constant-region primer and V-primer adapter. TCRdb called the reads again in MiXCR, with one record for every CDR3 protein. In the table there are 16,000 or so distinct CDR3 sequences, about 71% of which are singletons. The receptors were gathered from a human donor with advanced metastatic prostate, ovarian, gallbladder or colorectal cancer (not recorded which). This table probably holds off-target reads from a library built for another chain.

The genes are TRBV6-2 or TRBV6-3 and TRBJ1-5; 7 nucleotides align to TRBD1. Trimming at V came to 5 bases and at J to 5 bases, leaving 6 bases not matched to a gene. This CDR3 has 14 amino acids. Germline CDR1 reads MNHEY; CDR2 reads SVGEGT. CDR3 amino acids: CASSATGRDQPQHF. The CDR3 region has the DNA TGTGCCAGCAGTGCGACAGGGCGCGATCAGCCCCAGCATTTT.

This clonotype was seen a single time. This sequence joins TRBV2 and TRBJ2-5, with 8 bases that match TRBD1. The V gene end was trimmed by 6 bases and the J gene end by 5 bases; junction bases not matched to a gene: 8. This CDR3 has 14 residues. Germline V CDR1 and CDR2: SNHLY, FYNNEI. CDR3 loop: CASRVDRVLETQYF. The CDR3 bases are TGTGCCAGCAGAGTGGACAGGGTTTTGGAGACCCAGTACTTC.

V and J are TRBV3-1 and TRBJ2-1, with D uncertain. The germline CDR1 and CDR2 sequences are LGHDT and YNNKEL (reference sequence). Trimming took off 1 base at V and 5 bases at J, with 12 bases between the two ends. The CDR3 contains 15 residues. The CDR3 reads CASSQGPAVHNEQFF. In DNA form, the CDR3 reads TGTGCCAGCAGCCAAGGACCGGCTGTCCACAATGAGCAGTTCTTC.

This chain connects TRBV2 to TRBJ2-1, with a tentative D call TRBD2 (5 bases). From germline, CDR1 is SNHLY and CDR2 FYNNEI. There are 15 residues in the CDR3. V was shortened by 10 bases and J by 7 bases, with 23 bases between the two germline ends. DNA of the CDR3: TGTGCCAACGGGCGCGCGGGTGCACCGGGGAATGAGCAGTTCTTC. Translating it yields CANGRAGAPGNEQFF.

This clonotype was counted a single time. This chain connects TRBV28 to TRBJ2-7, with D hard to call. This CDR3 contains 12 residues. Germline CDR1 MDHEN, CDR2 SYDVKM. Trimming removed 5 bases from V and 3 bases from J, with 8 bases in between. The CDR3 DNA reads as TGTGCCAGCAGTACCGTAAACTACGAGCAGTACTTC. Translated, it gives CASSTVNYEQYF.

The chain uses TRBV4-1 and TRBJ2-2; D ambiguous. CDR3 length: 14 residues. Germline loops: CDR1 MGHRA, CDR2 YSYEKL. V lost 1 base and J 5 bases, leaving 8 bases between the germline ends. Here the CDR3 reads CASSQGGMTGELFF. CDR3 coding DNA: TGCGCCAGCAGCCAAGGAGGAATGACCGGGGAGCTGTTTTTT.

The rearrangement joins TRBV11-2 to TRBJ2-5; maybe TRBD2 (5 bases). Germline CDR1 is SGHAT and CDR2 is FQNNGV. This CDR3 spans 14 amino acids. V dropped 6 bases and J dropped 3 bases, with 14 bases sitting between them. The CDR3 DNA sequence: TGTGCCAGCAGTTCCTCCGGGATCGAAGAGACCCAGTACTTC. This gives the protein CASSSSGIEETQYF. The whole variable domain, remainder taken from reference TRBV11-2 and TRBJ2-5, is EAGVAQSPRYKIIEKRQSVAFWCNPISGHATLYWYQQILGQGPKLLIQFQNNGVVDDSQLPKDRFSAERLKGVDSTLKIQPAKLEDSAVYLCASSSSGIEETQYFGPGTRLLVL.

This rearrangement joins TRBV7-2 to TRBJ2-1, with 12 bases fitting TRBD2. This CDR3 is 16 amino acids long. Germline trimming cut 6 bases from V and 6 bases from J; bases unmatched to any gene: 9. Looked up from germline, CDR1 is SGHTA and CDR2 is FQGNSA. CDR3 loop: CASSLTSGRPGNEQFF. CDR3 in DNA: TGTGCCAGCAGTTTAACTAGCGGGAGGCCCGGCAATGAGCAGTTCTTC.

The genes are TRBV7-2 and TRBJ1-2, with a possible D match to TRBD1 (5 bases). The CDR3 has 14 amino acids. With 5 bases removed from V and 7 bases from J, the gap between germline ends came to 17 bases. CDR1 is SGHTA and CDR2 is FQGNSA in the germline V gene. CDR3 amino acids: CASSTTGGDAGYTF. CDR3 in DNA: TGTGCCAGCAGCACCACCGGGGGGGACGCTGGCTACACCTTC.

In this sample, this clonotype turned up a few times. The chain employs TRBV28 and TRBJ2-3; D is unresolved. This CDR3 comprises 14 residues. Germline loops: CDR1 MDHEN, CDR2 SYDVKM. The ends were cut back, 3 bases at V and 2 bases at J, with 9 bases in the middle. The CDR3 nucleotides are TGTGCCAGCAGTTTCATACGGAACACAGATACGCAGTATTTT. Translated, it gives CASSFIRNTDTQYF.

This clonotype has a single count. The rearrangement joins TRBV28 to TRBJ2-7; 10 bases are a match to TRBD2. The CDR3 spans 14 residues. J was trimmed by 7 bases and V by 5 bases; bases with no gene match: 8. Germline V gene lookup returns CDR1 MDHEN and CDR2 SYDVKM. The CDR3 is CASSASSGSGEQYF. The CDR3 coding sequence is TGTGCCAGCAGTGCTTCTAGCGGGAGCGGTGAGCAGTACTTC.

This clonotype was observed a handful of times. The rearrangement uses TRBV6-5 and TRBJ1-1; TRBD1 is a possible D gene (5 bases). Between the trimmed V and J ends, which lost 2 bases and 4 bases, there was a span of 11 bases. The CDR3 spans 14 residues. Germline V gene sequence: CDR1 MNHEY, CDR2 SVGAGI. CDR3 residues: CASSYRGGGTEAFF. CDR3 DNA sequence: TGTGCCAGCAGTTACAGGGGAGGCGGCACTGAAGCTTTCTTT.

The V call is TRBV4-1, the J call TRBJ1-4; TRBD1 might be the D (5 bases). Trimming removed 4 bases from V and 7 bases from J, with 16 bases in between. This CDR3 has 15 amino acids. Germline V gene data show CDR1 as MGHRA and CDR2 as YSYEKL. CDR3 nucleotides: TGCGCCAGCAGCCCGAGCGCAGGGAGTACTGAAAAACTGTTTTTT. Its translation is CASSPSAGSTEKLFF.

The gene calls are TRBV20-1 and TRBJ1-2; D remains unclear. CDR3 length: 13 amino acids. The germline V gene has CDR1 DFQATT and CDR2 SNEGSKA (reference sequence). The ends were cut back, 5 bases at V and 1 base at J, with 11 bases in the middle. CDR3 DNA: TGCAGTGCTGGTTACAGAAATAACTATGGCTACACCTTC. Encoded protein: CSAGYRNNYGYTF.

This chain uses TRBV24-1 with TRBJ2-5, with D tentatively TRBD1 or TRBD2 (5 bases each). Trimming took 2 bases from V and 3 from J, leaving 12 bases between them. Per germline, CDR1 KGHDR and CDR2 SFDVKD. The CDR3 contains 15 residues. CDR3 nucleotide sequence: TGTGCCACCAGTGATTACGGGACGTTCGAAGAGACCCAGTACTTC. It is translated as CATSDYGTFEETQYF.

The chain recombines TRBV25-1 with TRBJ2-2, with TRBD1 as a possible D gene (7 bases). The CDR3 totals 14 residues. CDR1 is MGHDK and CDR2 is SYGVNS in the germline V gene. V shed 2 bases and J shed 6 bases, with 10 bases lying between them. This chain's CDR3 is CASSEGGGPGELFF. As DNA, the CDR3 is TGTGCCAGCAGTGAAGGAGGGGGCCCCGGGGAGCTGTTTTTT.

This rearrangement joins TRBV28 to TRBJ2-1; maybe TRBD1 (5 bases). Germline CDR1 is MDHEN and CDR2 is SYDVKM. The V end was cut by 6 bases, the J end by 4 bases, with 19 bases between. The CDR3 runs 16 residues. The CDR3 nucleotides are TGTGCCAGCAGCGCCACGAATGGGGCCCGGTACAATGAGCAGTTCTTC. Translation gives CASSATNGARYNEQFF.